This T cell receptor beta chain was recorded in a study of T-cell memory formation after mild COVID-19. Study findings and constraints: Largely, contracting CD4+ clones fell within CM and EM, and contracting CD8+ clones within EMRA. Second-wave clones reaching peak frequency on day 37 lacked confirmed SARS-CoV-2 specificity.

Germline V CDR1 and CDR2: SGHRS, YFSETQ. V dropped 0 bases and J dropped 3; count of bases not matched to a gene: 10. The CDR3 runs to 17 residues. It was 5'RACE with constant-segment primers that produced the TCR alpha and TCR beta cDNA libraries, which carried sample barcodes and UMIs. A single record per CDR3 protein comes from TCRdb applying MiXCR to the 5' RACE reads. The sample has 260,000 or so distinct CDR3 sequences, approximately 15% seen once. The sample holds many counts of this clonotype. The antigen remains undetermined. The sample was PBMCs or a T cell subset sorted from them (not recorded which). The chain employs TRBV5-1 and TRBJ1-1; 8 bases fit TRBD1. The source of this sequence is a man aged 18 to 29 who had mild COVID-19 (a few samples of this study predate the infection). Cell type and time point are not known. The CDR3, as DNA: TGCGCCAGCAGCTTGGAGGCAGGGGGCTCTCGGGACACTGAAGCTTTCTTT. Translation gives CASSLEAGGSRDTEAFF. Using reference TRBV5-1 and TRBJ1-1 for the parts outside the CDR3, the full variable domain is KAGVTQTPRYLIKTRGQQVTLSCSPISGHRSVSWYQQTPGQGLQFLFEYFSETQRNKGNFPGRFSGRQFSNSRSEMNVSTLELGDSALYLCASSLEAGGSRDTEAFFGQGTRLTVV.